The next 13 T cell receptor beta chains were all read from a single sample in a study of cytomegalovirus exposure and HLA in healthy donors. The primer mix had 60 Vbeta and 13 Jbeta primers. The method was immunoSEQ multiplex PCR; TCRdb's version includes in-frame clones alone and lacks a portion of them. Seen here are tens of thousands of clones, less than 80% observed once, and the top ten hold about 8.2%. The sample taken for sequencing was PBMCs. The receptors derive from a man aged 55-75 years in good health and CMV-seropositive.

This rearrangement joins TRBV7-2 to TRBJ2-1, with a possible D match to TRBD2 (6 bases). The CDR3 has 13 residues. Between the trimmed V and J ends, which lost 4 bases and 9 bases, there was a span of 13 bases. Germline CDR1 is SGHTA and CDR2 is FQGNSA. Here the CDR3 reads CASSSGRGPEQFF. In DNA form, the CDR3 reads TGTGCCAGCAGCTCCGGGCGGGGACCTGAGCAGTTCTTC.

The genes are TRBV6-5 and TRBJ1-1; maybe TRBD1 (5 bases). V lost 3 bases and J 1 base, leaving 12 bases between the germline ends. The CDR3 runs 15 residues. Germline loops: CDR1 MNHEY, CDR2 SVGAGI. The CDR3 sequence is CASSYHRTGNTEAFF. CDR3 DNA sequence: TGTGCCAGCAGTTATCACAGGACGGGGAACACTGAAGCTTTCTTT.

The chain employs TRBV7-9 and TRBJ2-7, with 11 bases lining up with TRBD1. The CDR3 extends over 15 amino acids. The trim removed 3 bases at V and 4 bases at J, leaving 5 bases unmatched. Germline CDR1 reads SEHNR; CDR2 reads FQNEAQ (reference sequence). In nucleotides, the CDR3 is TGTGCCAGCAGCTTCGGGACAGGGGGGAGGTACGAGCAGTACTTC. Its protein is CASSFGTGGRYEQYF.

The V call is TRBV6-6, the J call TRBJ1-5; D is unclear. The CDR3 extends over 13 amino acids. Trimming pared 4 bases from V and 5 bases from J, leaving 9 bases between. CDR1 and CDR2 from the germline V gene are MNHNY and SVGAGI (reference sequence). The chain's CDR3 is CASSSEGYQPQHF. DNA of the CDR3: TGTGCCAGCAGTTCGGAGGGATATCAGCCCCAGCATTTT.

This chain uses TRBV6-1 with TRBJ1-4, with 11 bases aligning to TRBD1. V lost 2 bases to trimming and J lost 0 bases; unmatched junction nucleotides: 2. CDR3 size: 17 residues. The germline gives CDR1 MNHNS, CDR2 SASEGT. CDR3 sequence reads: CASSEPGQGATNEKLFF. DNA for the CDR3: TGTGCCAGCAGTGAACCGGGACAGGGGGCAACTAATGAAAAACTGTTTTTT.

The chain carries TRBV7-9 and TRBJ2-1; 14 bases agree with TRBD2. The CDR3 contains 17 residues. Germline lookup yields CDR1 SEHNR and CDR2 FQNEAQ (reference sequence). V was clipped by 5 bases and J by 1 base; unmatched bases: 4. The CDR3 region is CASSEGLAGASYNEQFF. CDR3 in DNA: TGTGCCAGCAGCGAGGGACTAGCGGGGGCATCCTACAATGAGCAGTTCTTC.

The V gene is TRBV5-4, the J gene TRBJ2-7, with D maybe TRBD2 (5 bases). Per the germline V gene, CDR1 is SGHNT and CDR2 is YYREEE (reference sequence). Trimming removed 2 bases at V and 3 bases at J, with 9 bases between. This CDR3 has 13 residues. The CDR3 reads CASSLRGYYEQYF. CDR3 nucleotide sequence: TGTGCCAGCAGCTTACGAGGGTACTACGAGCAGTACTTC. The full variable domain, completed using reference TRBV5-4 and TRBJ2-7, is ETGVTQSPTHLIKTRGQQVTLRCSSQSGHNTVSWYQQALGQGPQFIFQYYREEENGRGNFPPRFSGLQFPNYSSELNVNALELDDSALYLCASSLRGYYEQYFGPGTRLTVT.

The CDR3 protein is CASSQPGLAGNYEQYF. For the CDR3, the DNA is TGCGCCAGCAGCCAGCCCGGACTAGCGGGAAACTACGAGCAGTACTTC. The gene calls are TRBV4-1 and TRBJ2-5; the match to TRBD2 covers 12 bases. Near its end, the DNA agrees better with TRBJ2-7, so the J call may be wrong. The CDR3 consists of 16 residues. Germline V gene lookup returns CDR1 MGHRA and CDR2 YSYEKL.

The V and J genes are TRBV6-1 and TRBJ1-4; 8 positions agree with TRBD1. The junction had 7 bases not matched to a gene; V was cut back by 3 bases and J by 4 bases. There are 16 residues in the CDR3. Germline CDR1 is MNHNS and CDR2 is SASEGT. The CDR3 loop is CASSEIPGQVNEKLFF. In DNA, the CDR3 is TGTGCCAGCAGTGAGATTCCGGGACAGGTTAATGAAAAACTGTTTTTT.

The rearrangement links TRBV6-5 to TRBJ2-2; a weak D match, TRBD1 (6 bases). The CDR3 runs to 16 residues. Germline V gives CDR1 MNHEY, CDR2 SVGAGI. With 2 bases removed from V and 6 bases from J, the gap between germline ends came to 16 bases. This chain's CDR3 is CASSYGGTGTAGELFF. The DNA for the CDR3 is TGTGCCAGCAGTTACGGAGGTACAGGGACCGCCGGGGAGCTGTTTTTT.

CDR3 residues: CASSWTSGVGEQFF. CDR3 sequence (DNA): TGCGCCAGCAGCTGGACTAGCGGGGTGGGGGAGCAGTTCTTC. The V gene is TRBV5-1, the J gene TRBJ2-1; the match to TRBD2 covers 12 bases. The CDR3 is 14 residues long. Germline V lookup: CDR1 SGHRS, CDR2 YFSETQ. V shed 3 bases and J 10 bases; nucleotides not matched to a gene: 5.

Only one count was recorded for this clone. This chain connects TRBV7-9 to TRBJ2-2; unclear D gene. The CDR3 contains 15 residues. V lost 6 bases to trimming and J lost 3 bases, with 14 bases between them. Germline CDR1 is SEHNR and CDR2 is FQNEAQ (reference sequence). Written as DNA, the CDR3 is TGTGCCAGCAGTCCCTCCGTCGAGTACACCGGGGAGCTGTTTTTT. Protein product: CASSPSVEYTGELFF.

The V call is TRBV18, the J call TRBJ1-3; D not resolved. There are 16 residues in the CDR3. From germline, CDR1 is KGHSH and CDR2 LQKENI. The V end was cut by 4 bases, the J end by 2 bases, with 15 bases between. CDR3: CASSLRARETGNTIYF. In DNA, the CDR3 is TGTGCCAGCTCACTGCGGGCGCGTGAAACTGGAAACACCATATATTTT.